The clone carrying this TCR beta chain has at least ten counts. As yet, its antigen is unknown. This sample stems from a study of T-cell reconstitution after alpha-beta-depleted transplantation in children. It was with unique molecular identifiers that the TCRbeta library was prepared. Using its own MiXCR run on the PCR reads, TCRdb lists one record per CDR3 protein. This table has over 100,000 distinct CDR3 sequences, around 10% appearing once. Overall study findings and caveats: After transplant, at about two months, alpha-beta T cells were reportedly derived from several hundred expanded graft clones.

This CDR3 has 14 amino acids. Trimming removed 7 bases at V and 7 bases at J, with 17 bases between. The V gene is TRBV12-3 or TRBV12-4, the J gene TRBJ2-1; possible D gene TRBD2, 5 bases. The sequence was collected from a boy between 2 and 10 years old with acute lymphoblastic leukemia, due to receive a stem cell transplant. This material consisted of PBMCs, taken before TCRalphabeta/CD19-depleted stem cell transplant. CDR3 sequence reads: CASTLLVGFNEQFF. The CDR3 coding sequence is TGTGCCAGCACCCTACTAGTTGGGTTTAATGAGCAGTTCTTC.